The T cell receptor beta chain described here comes from a study of neurological immune-mediated disorders. The cDNA was generated by 5'RACE with 10-nucleotide random UMIs. TCRdb re-called the 5' RACE reads through MiXCR, storing one row per CDR3 protein. Of tens of thousands of distinct CDR3 sequences in the sample, about 9.4% are singletons; the top ten hold about 1.8%. At least ten counts were recorded for this clonotype. This CDR3 is 13 amino acids long. CDR1 and CDR2 (germline): LNHDA, SQIVND (reference sequence). V lost 6 bases to trimming and J lost 9 bases, with 18 bases between them. Sequencing used PBMCs. The gene calls are TRBV19 and TRBJ2-7, with D possibly being TRBD2 (6 bases). The TCR comes from a middle-aged man in good health. The CDR3 region is CASSVTTGGAQYF. The CDR3 DNA reads as TGTGCCAGTAGCGTAACAACGGGCGGGGCGCAGTACTTC. Full variable domain (rest looked up from reference TRBV19 and TRBJ2-7): DGGITQSPKYLFRKEGQNVTLSCEQNLNHDAMYWYRQDPGQGLRLIYYSQIVNDFQKGDIAEGYSVSREKKESFPLTVTSAQKNPTAFYLCASSVTTGGAQYFGPGTRLTVT.